This T cell receptor (beta chain) appears in the sequencing data of a study of long-term antiretroviral therapy in people with HIV. The V and J ends lost 2 bases and 10 bases respectively, with 11 bases between them. Germline assignment: CDR1 MNHEY and CDR2 SVGAGI. This CDR3 contains 12 residues. Survey-level immunoSEQ v3.0 assays were run. Only in-frame clones appear in the TCRdb table, and some are missing; sequencing was by immunoSEQ multiplex PCR. The table has about 29,000 clones, 75% to 90% seen once; the top ten hold roughly 7.3%. Clinicians in the United States treated all participants with HIV.

The chain links TRBV6-5 to TRBJ1-1, with D unclear. The TCR was taken from a man aged 50-60 years with HIV. Sequenced material: unsorted PBMCs, taken about 5 years before starting antiretroviral therapy. DNA for the CDR3: TGTGCCAGCAGTTACAAAGGTGCGGGAGCTTTCTTT. It translates to CASSYKGAGAFF.